The clone carrying this T cell receptor (beta chain) was detected only a few times. The sample is drawn from a study of identical twins. Each CDR3 protein is one row after TCRdb ran MiXCR on the 5' RACE reads. The repertoire holds around 550,000 distinct CDR3 sequences, with about 15% as singletons. This CDR3 comprises 16 residues. The V and J ends lost 4 bases and 2 bases, in that order; junction bases with no gene match: 8. These data also featured in a second study, about yellow fever vaccine responses in identical twins.

This clonotype was obtained from a woman between 18 and 29 years old in good health. Sample: CD4+ T cells sorted from blood. The rearrangement uses TRBV12-3 or TRBV12-4 and TRBJ2-3; TRBD1 matches 8 bases. CDR3 bases: TGTGCCAGCAGTTCAAGGACAGGGTGGGACACAGATACGCAGTATTTT. It is translated as CASSSRTGWDTDTQYF.